Described below is a single TCR beta chain sequence and its context. This record comes from a study of control samples from healthy donors and cancer patients. Measured with immunoSEQ multiplex PCR; TCRdb has only the in-frame clones, and not every one. The sample contains about 220,000 clones, 85% to 95% of which appear only once. This CDR3 is 16 amino acids long. Trimming removed 4 bases at V and 3 bases at J, with 15 bases between. Germline V CDR1 and CDR2: KGHDR, SFDVKD. The chain couples TRBV24-1 to TRBJ1-5; TRBD1 is a possible D gene (5 bases). This TCR was recovered from a man over 45 in good health. Sequenced material: blood. In DNA, the CDR3 is TGTGCCACCAGTGACGTGAGTGAGGGGCCCAATCAGCCCCAGCATTTT. Protein: CATSDVSEGPNQPQHF.